This TCR beta chain emerged from a study of blood T cell repertoires in COVID-19. Looked up from germline, CDR1 is MDHEN and CDR2 is SYDVKM. The ends lost 3 bases at V and 5 bases at J; junction bases unmatched: 7. This CDR3 spans 15 amino acids. Only in-frame clones appear in the TCRdb table, and some are missing; sequencing was by immunoSEQ multiplex PCR. The repertoire consists of around 180,000 clones, with approximately 87% occurring once and the leading ten covering around 21%. The V call is TRBV28, the J call TRBJ1-5, with TRBD1 matching over 7 bases. Sequencing used peripheral blood. This TCR derives from a man in his 70s with active or convalescent COVID-19. This chain's CDR3 is CASSLDRLIHQPQHF. The CDR3 DNA reads as TGTGCCAGCAGTTTGGACAGGTTGATTCATCAGCCCCAGCATTTT.